The 18 T cell receptor beta chains below all came from one sample that was sequenced in a study of T cell responses to AZD1222 COVID-19 vaccine. Profiled with immunoSEQ multiplex PCR; TCRdb holds only in-frame clones, not every one. The repertoire holds about 180,000 clones, with around nine tenths as singletons. The sequencing used peripheral blood, collected 28 days after the second AZD1222 dose. Every receptor here comes from an adult who received the AZD1222 COVID-19 vaccine.

The chain carries TRBV6-6 and TRBJ2-7, with 7 bases lining up with TRBD1. Germline values: CDR1 MNHNY, CDR2 SVGAGI (reference sequence). Unmatched junction bases numbered 4, after V lost 0 bases and J lost 2 bases. The length of the CDR3 is 15 residues. The CDR3 here is CASSYSAGGAYEQYF. Here the CDR3 DNA reads TGTGCCAGCAGTTACTCGGCAGGGGGAGCCTACGAGCAGTACTTC.

This clone turned up a few times. The chain couples TRBV28 to TRBJ1-3, with 7 bases aligning to TRBD1. The CDR3 has 18 amino acids. Germline lookup yields CDR1 MDHEN and CDR2 SYDVKM. V shed 6 bases and J 0 bases; nucleotides not matched to a gene: 14. The CDR3 DNA follows: TGTGCCAGCAGAATAGGAGGGGCGGGACAGAGCTCTGGAAACACCATATATTTT. Residues: CASRIGGAGQSSGNTIYF.

V usage is TRBV5-1 and J usage is TRBJ2-7; D ambiguous. This CDR3 is 14 amino acids long. V shed 4 bases and J shed 6 bases, with 17 bases lying between them. Looked up from germline, CDR1 is SGHRS and CDR2 is YFSETQ. CDR3 region: CASSDVGWVAEQYF. The CDR3 bases are TGCGCCAGCAGCGATGTTGGATGGGTGGCCGAGCAGTACTTC.

The chain combines TRBV6-2 or TRBV6-3 with TRBJ2-7; weak D call: TRBD1 (5 bases). Trimming cost V 6 bases and J 6 bases, with 15 bases left between them. There are 13 residues in the CDR3. Per germline, CDR1 MNHEY and CDR2 SVGEGT. The CDR3 nucleotides are TGTGCCAGCAGCCGTGACAGAATCGGCGAGCAGTACTTC. This translates into CASSRDRIGEQYF.

This clone was seen once. The chain links TRBV7-6 to TRBJ1-3; a possible D gene is TRBD1 (6 bases). Germline lookup yields CDR1 SGHVS and CDR2 FNYEAQ. The V end lost 5 bases, the J end lost 3 bases, and 17 bases lay between the germline ends. This CDR3 has 16 residues. CDR3 loop: CASSPGGPMGGNTIYF. The CDR3 DNA is TGTGCCAGCAGCCCTGGGGGGCCTATGGGTGGAAACACCATATATTTT.

V is TRBV2 and J is TRBJ2-7, with 8 positions matching TRBD1. Losses at the gene ends were 6 bases for V and 5 bases for J; bases not matched to a gene: 12. The CDR3 runs 15 residues. CDR1 is SNHLY and CDR2 is FYNNEI in the germline V gene. CDR3 region: CASSYLPDREDEQYF. In nucleotides, the CDR3 is TGTGCCAGCAGCTACTTACCGGACAGGGAGGACGAGCAGTACTTC.

This chain links TRBV9 with TRBJ2-1; D perhaps matches TRBD2 (6 bases). Germline CDR1 reads SGDLS; CDR2 reads YYNGEE. This CDR3 region has 15 residues. Trimming left V 0 bases short and J 5 bases short, with 12 bases between. For the CDR3, the DNA is TGTGCCAGCAGCGTAGAGTCTAGCGAAAACAATGAGCAGTTCTTC. This encodes CASSVESSENNEQFF.

The chain uses TRBV7-2 and TRBJ2-5; D gene ambiguous. Germline values: CDR1 SGHTA, CDR2 FQGNSA. The CDR3 runs 15 residues. With 5 bases removed from V and 1 base from J, the gap between germline ends came to 14 bases. The CDR3 region has the DNA TGTGCCAGCAGCCCGCAGGCCTTGATCCAAGAGACCCAGTACTTC. This translates into CASSPQALIQETQYF.

The chain combines TRBV7-9 with TRBJ1-2, with D possibly matching TRBD1 (6 bases). The CDR3 contains 13 residues. Trimming left V 1 base short and J 11 bases short, with 14 bases between. Germline lookup yields CDR1 SEHNR and CDR2 FQNEAQ (reference sequence). As DNA, the CDR3 is TGTGCCAGCAGCTTAGGAGGGGGTCGCGGGTACACCTTC. It is translated as CASSLGGGRGYTF.

V is TRBV9 and J is TRBJ2-3; D is unresolved. V gave up 3 bases and J gave up 5 bases, with 1 base separating them. The germline V gene has CDR1 SGDLS and CDR2 YYNGEE. The CDR3 sequence is 10 residues long. CDR3 sequence reads: CASSGDTQYF. DNA of the CDR3: TGTGCCAGCAGCGGAGATACGCAGTATTTT.

Concerning this clone itself: Other DNA sequences in this specimen translate into the identical CDR3. The V gene is TRBV28, the J gene TRBJ2-4, with TRBD2 matching over 11 bases. The CDR3 contains 17 residues. The V gene end was trimmed by 5 bases and the J gene end by 0 bases; junction bases not matched to a gene: 6. The germline gives CDR1 MDHEN, CDR2 SYDVKM. The DNA of the CDR3 is TGTGCCAGCAGTCCGGGACTAGCGGTGCTAGCCAAAAACATTCAGTACTTC. Protein: CASSPGLAVLAKNIQYF. The entire variable domain, with the rest obtained from reference TRBV28 and TRBJ2-4, is as follows: DVKVTQSSRYLVKRTGEKVFLECVQDMDHENMFWYRQDPGLGLRLIYFSYDVKMKEKGDIPEGYSVSREKKERFSLILESASTNQTSMYLCASSPGLAVLAKNIQYFGAGTRLSVL.

The J gene is TRBJ2-3, the V gene TRBV19; 8 positions agree with TRBD1. This CDR3 spans 15 amino acids. V gave up 5 bases and J gave up 0 bases; unmatched junction bases: 4. The germline CDR1 and CDR2 sequences are LNHDA and SQIVND (reference sequence). The CDR3 DNA follows: TGTGCCAGTAGTGGGAGGACAGGGAGCACAGATACGCAGTATTTT. It translates to CASSGRTGSTDTQYF.

The chain couples TRBV5-4 to TRBJ2-2; D is possibly TRBD1 (5 bases). The CDR3 sequence is 16 residues long. Trimming left V 3 bases short and J 7 bases short, with 19 bases between. CDR1 is SGHNT and CDR2 is YYREEE in the germline V gene (reference sequence). CDR3 nucleotides: TGTGCCAGCAGCTCCGCACTATCTCAGGGTAGCGGGGAGCTGTTTTTT. It specifies CASSSALSQGSGELFF.

The chain combines TRBV20-1 with TRBJ2-2; 10 bases agree with TRBD1. This CDR3 is 14 amino acids long. V dropped 3 bases and J dropped 7; count of bases not matched to a gene: 5. Germline CDR1 DFQATT, CDR2 SNEGSKA (reference sequence). Here the CDR3 reads CSASGTGDFGELFF. The CDR3 DNA reads TGCAGTGCTAGTGGGACAGGGGATTTCGGGGAGCTGTTTTTT.

This chain joins TRBV7-8 and TRBJ2-1; 10 nucleotides align to TRBD2. The trim removed 1 base at V and 2 bases at J, leaving 2 bases unmatched. Germline CDR1 and CDR2: SGHVS and FQNEAQ. The CDR3 extends over 16 amino acids. The CDR3 reads CASSLEGTSAYNEQFF. The CDR3 bases are TGTGCCAGCAGCTTAGAGGGGACTAGCGCCTACAATGAGCAGTTCTTC.

The rearrangement uses TRBV6-5 and TRBJ2-5; D possibly matches TRBD1 or TRBD2 (6 bases each). The ends were cut back, 5 bases at V and 5 bases at J, with 15 bases in the middle. Germline V gives CDR1 MNHEY, CDR2 SVGAGI. The CDR3 length is 14 residues. The CDR3 coding sequence is TGTGCCAGCAGTCGGAATGTAGGGGGGGAGACCCAGTACTTC. Its protein is CASSRNVGGETQYF.

The CDR3 nucleotides are TGTGCCAGTAGTATGGGCAGCGGATTGGGGACAGATACGCAGTATTTT. Its translation: CASSMGSGLGTDTQYF. The chain recombines TRBV19 with TRBJ2-3; D is perhaps TRBD2 (5 bases). V was clipped by 3 bases and J by 3 bases, with 16 bases between them. The CDR3 is 16 amino acids. Germline-derived CDR1 and CDR2 are LNHDA and SQIVND (reference sequence).

CDR3 protein: CASSIEAGAEQFF. CDR3 DNA: TGTGCCAGTAGTATTGAGGCGGGGGCTGAGCAGTTCTTC. The chain recombines TRBV19 with TRBJ2-1; TRBD2 is a possible D gene (7 bases). This CDR3 has 13 amino acids. The germline CDR1 and CDR2 sequences are LNHDA and SQIVND (reference sequence). V was trimmed by 3 bases and J by 9 bases, leaving 12 bases between them.